The sequence of this T cell receptor beta chain was determined in a study of PD-1 and CTLA-4 blockade in melanoma. Libraries were prepared by immunoSEQ multiplex PCR; TCRdb keeps only in-frame clonotypes and omits some of them. The sample gives roughly 16,000 clones, around 72% of which show up once; 15% to 20% is in the top ten. Germline V lookup: CDR1 SGHKS, CDR2 YYEKEE (reference sequence). Trimming took 1 base from V and 0 from J, leaving 8 bases between them. The CDR3 is 14 residues long. This clone appeared a single time. The sequence derives from a human donor with melanoma. The sample here was CD8+ T cells from peripheral blood, taken before anti-PD-1 treatment. The chain recombines TRBV5-5 with TRBJ2-7; perhaps TRBD1 as D (5 bases). The CDR3: CASSLPGYSYEQYF. The CDR3 region has the DNA TGTGCCAGCAGCTTGCCAGGGTACTCCTACGAGCAGTACTTC.